This TCR beta chain was identified in a study of T cells in women clearing cervical HPV infection. Overall study context: Blood came at first lesion visit for cases, post-clearance for controls. Findings of the study overall: CIN3+ cases had significantly higher TCR richness than controls; evenness did not differ.

Germline values: CDR1 SGHAT, CDR2 FQNNGV. The ends were cut back, 0 bases at V and 5 bases at J, with 11 bases in the middle. The CDR3 consists of 14 residues. Clones were read by immunoSEQ multiplex PCR, and TCRdb kept only the in-frame ones, dropping some. The sample is made up of tens of thousands of clones, and the top ten hold about 7% of it. Comment on this clone: The antigen remains undetermined. The read ends 3 residues before the CDR3 terminus; that terminus is restored from the germline J gene.

The source of this sequence is a woman between 18 and 70 years old with a cervical HPV16 infection that either progressed to CIN3+ or cleared (not recorded which). The chain joins TRBV11-2 to TRBJ2-7; the D is unclear. Sequenced sample: blood buffy coat. The CDR3 loop is CASSLERLLNEQYF. Partial CDR3 DNA: TGTGCCAGCAGCTTAGAGCGGCTTCTGAACGAG.